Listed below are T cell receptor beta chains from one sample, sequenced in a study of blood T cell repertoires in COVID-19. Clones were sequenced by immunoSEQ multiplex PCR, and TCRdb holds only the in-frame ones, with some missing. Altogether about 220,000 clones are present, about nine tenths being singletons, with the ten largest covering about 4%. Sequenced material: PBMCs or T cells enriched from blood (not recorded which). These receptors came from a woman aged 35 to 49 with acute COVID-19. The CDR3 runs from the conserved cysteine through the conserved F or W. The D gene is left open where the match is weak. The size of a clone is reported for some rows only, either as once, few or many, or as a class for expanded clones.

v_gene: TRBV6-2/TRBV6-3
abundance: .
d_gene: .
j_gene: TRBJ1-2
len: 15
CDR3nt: TGTGCCAGCAGCCCCGGCAGGGGTTCCAACTATGGCTACACCTTC
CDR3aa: CASSPGRGSNYGYTF

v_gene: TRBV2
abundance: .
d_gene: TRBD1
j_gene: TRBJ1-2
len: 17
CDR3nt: TGTGCCAGCAGTGAAATAGGACAGGAGAGGGTCAACTATGGCTACACCTTC
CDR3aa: CASSEIGQERVNYGYTF

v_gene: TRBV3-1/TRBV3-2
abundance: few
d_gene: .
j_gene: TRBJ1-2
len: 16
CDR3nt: TGTGCCAGCAGCCAAGACGGGGTTCGGACGAACTATGGCTACACCTTC
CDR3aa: CASSQDGVRTNYGYTF

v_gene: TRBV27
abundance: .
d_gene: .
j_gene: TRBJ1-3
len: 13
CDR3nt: TGTGCCAGCAGTTCCGGGGCTGGAAACACCATATATTTT
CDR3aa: CASSSGAGNTIYF

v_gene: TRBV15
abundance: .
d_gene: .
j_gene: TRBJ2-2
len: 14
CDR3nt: TGTGCCACCAGCGGCGGGGCCCGAACGGAGGATCTGTTTTTT
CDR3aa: CATSGGARTEDLFF

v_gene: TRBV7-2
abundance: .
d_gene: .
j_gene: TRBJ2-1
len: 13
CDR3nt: TGTGCCAGCACAGCTGCGGTCAACAATGAGCAGTTCTTC
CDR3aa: CASTAAVNNEQFF

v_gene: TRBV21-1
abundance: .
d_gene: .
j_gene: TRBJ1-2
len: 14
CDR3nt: TGTGCCAGCAGCAAAAAAATGAAGCCCTATGGCTACACCTTC
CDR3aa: CASSKKMKPYGYTF

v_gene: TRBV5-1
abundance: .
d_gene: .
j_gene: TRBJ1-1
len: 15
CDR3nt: TGCGCCAGCAGCATCGGACCGATTACGGGGACTGAAGCTTTCTTT
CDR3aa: CASSIGPITGTEAFF

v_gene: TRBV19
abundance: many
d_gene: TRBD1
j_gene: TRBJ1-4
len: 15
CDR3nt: TGTGCCAGTAGTATAGGAGACAGGGCCGACGAAAAACTGTTTTTT
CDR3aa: CASSIGDRADEKLFF

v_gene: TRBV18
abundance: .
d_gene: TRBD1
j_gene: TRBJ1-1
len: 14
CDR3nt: TGTGCCAGCTCACCACAGGGGGCGAACACTGAAGCTTTCTTT
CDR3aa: CASSPQGANTEAFF

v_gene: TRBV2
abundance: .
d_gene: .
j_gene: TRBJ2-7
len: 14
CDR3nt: TGTGCCAGCAGCGTAACTTCGATCACTTCCGAGCAGTACTTC
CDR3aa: CASSVTSITSEQYF

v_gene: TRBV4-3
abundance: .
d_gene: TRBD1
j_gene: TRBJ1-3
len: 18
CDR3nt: TGCGCCAGCAGCCAAGTGGGGACAGGGGCGTTTTCTGGAAACACCATATATTTT
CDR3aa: CASSQVGTGAFSGNTIYF

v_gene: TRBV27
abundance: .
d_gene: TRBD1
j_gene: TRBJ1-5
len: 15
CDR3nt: TGTGCCAGCAGCCCGCGGACAGGACGCAATCAGCCCCAGCATTTT
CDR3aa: CASSPRTGRNQPQHF

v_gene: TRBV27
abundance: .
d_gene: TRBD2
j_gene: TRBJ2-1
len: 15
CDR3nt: TGTGCCAGCAGATACGGGACTAGCGGCTACAATGAGCAGTTCTTC
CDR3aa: CASRYGTSGYNEQFF

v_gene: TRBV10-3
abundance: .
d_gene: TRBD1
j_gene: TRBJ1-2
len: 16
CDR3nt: TGTGCCATCAGCCTCGACAGGGGGCCTCGTGTTGATGGCTACACCTTC
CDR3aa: CAISLDRGPRVDGYTF